Below, one T cell receptor (beta chain) is given with its context. The data stem from a study of cytomegalovirus exposure and HLA in healthy donors. Germline lookup yields CDR1 LNHDA and CDR2 SQIVND (reference sequence). The CDR3 has 12 amino acids. J was trimmed by 7 bases and V by 6 bases; bases with no gene match: 3. The primer mix had 60 Vbeta and 13 Jbeta primers. Clones were read by immunoSEQ multiplex PCR, and TCRdb kept only the in-frame ones, dropping some. In the table there are about 130,000 clones, around 78% of which are singletons. The receptor's source is a woman aged 45 to 65 in good health and CMV-seronegative. V is TRBV19 and J is TRBJ2-1; 7 bases are shared with TRBD2. Sequencing was carried out using PBMCs. The CDR3 region is CASSGTINEQFF. The DNA of the CDR3 is TGTGCCAGTAGCGGGACTATAAATGAGCAGTTCTTC.